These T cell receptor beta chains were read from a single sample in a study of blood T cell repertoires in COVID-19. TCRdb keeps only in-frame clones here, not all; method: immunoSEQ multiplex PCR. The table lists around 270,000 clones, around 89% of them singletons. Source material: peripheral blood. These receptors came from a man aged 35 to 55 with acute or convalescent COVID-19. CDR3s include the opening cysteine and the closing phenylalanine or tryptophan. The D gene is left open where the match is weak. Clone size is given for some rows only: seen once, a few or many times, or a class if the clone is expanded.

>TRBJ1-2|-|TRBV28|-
CACWAADRVYGYTF
TGTGCCTGCTGGGCCGCCGACAGAGTCTATGGCTACACCTTC
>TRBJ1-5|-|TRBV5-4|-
CASSLGRDQPQHF
TGTGCCAGCAGCTTAGGGAGGGATCAGCCCCAGCATTTT
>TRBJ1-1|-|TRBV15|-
CATSPRGGNTEAFF
TGTGCCACCAGCCCCCGGGGGGGCAACACTGAAGCTTTCTTT
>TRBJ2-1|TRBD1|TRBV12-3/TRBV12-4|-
CASSLGQGGQFF
TGTGCCAGCAGTTTAGGACAGGGGGGGCAGTTCTTC
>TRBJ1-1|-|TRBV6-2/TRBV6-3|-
CASSKSPGNTEAFF
TGTGCCAGCAGTAAATCGCCCGGGAACACTGAAGCTTTCTTT
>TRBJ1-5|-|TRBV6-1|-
CASSETGFQPQHF
TGTGCCAGCAGTGAAACAGGGTTTCAGCCCCAGCATTTT
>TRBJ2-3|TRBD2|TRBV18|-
CASSPPRGGGDTQYF
TGTGCCAGCTCACCCCCCCGCGGGGGAGGGGATACGCAGTATTTT
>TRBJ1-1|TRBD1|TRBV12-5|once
CASGLDRAAFF
TGTGCTAGTGGCCTCGACAGGGCGGCTTTCTTT
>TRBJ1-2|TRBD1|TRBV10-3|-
CAISQPGTGIGYTF
TGTGCCATCAGCCAGCCCGGGACAGGTATAGGCTACACCTTC
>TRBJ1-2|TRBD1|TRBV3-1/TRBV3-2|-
CASSHVGHSQGGGYTF
TGTGCCAGCAGCCATGTAGGTCATTCCCAGGGGGGCGGCTACACCTTC
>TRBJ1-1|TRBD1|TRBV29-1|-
CSVAMTGGSEAFF
TGCAGCGTTGCGATGACAGGGGGGTCTGAAGCTTTCTTT
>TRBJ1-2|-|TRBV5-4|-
CASSLASLKEGYTF
TGTGCCAGCAGCTTAGCATCACTGAAGGAGGGCTACACCTTC
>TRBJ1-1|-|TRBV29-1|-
CSVDAGLPEAFF
TGCAGCGTCGACGCAGGGCTACCTGAAGCTTTCTTT
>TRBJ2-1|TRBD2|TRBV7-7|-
CASSLQRGPYNEQFF
TGTGCCAGCAGCTTACAGCGGGGGCCTTACAATGAGCAGTTCTTC
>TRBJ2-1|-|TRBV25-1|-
CASRRDFNNEQFF
TGTGCCAGCAGGAGGGATTTTAACAATGAGCAGTTCTTC
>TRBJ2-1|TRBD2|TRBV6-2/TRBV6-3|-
CASSSSRLAGDRNNEQFF
TGTGCCAGCAGTTCCTCTCGACTAGCGGGGGACCGTAACAATGAGCAGTTCTTC
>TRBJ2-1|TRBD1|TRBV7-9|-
CASSLNRQGGQFF
TGTGCCAGCAGCTTAAATCGACAGGGCGGGCAGTTCTTC
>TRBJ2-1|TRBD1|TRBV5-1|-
CASYRGRNNEQFF
TGCGCCAGCTACAGGGGGCGCAACAATGAGCAGTTCTTC
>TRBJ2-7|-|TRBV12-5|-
CASQGSNEQYF
TGTGCTAGTCAGGGGAGTAACGAGCAGTACTTC
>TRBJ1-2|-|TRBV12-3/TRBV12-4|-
CASSPGVWGYTF
TGTGCCAGCAGTCCAGGGGTGTGGGGCTACACCTTC
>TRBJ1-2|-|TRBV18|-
CASSPPGVYGYTF
TGTGCCAGCTCACCACCGGGAGTCTATGGCTACACCTTC
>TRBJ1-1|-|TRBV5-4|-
CASSLWTERGTEAFF
TGTGCCAGCAGCTTATGGACAGAAAGGGGAACTGAAGCTTTCTTT
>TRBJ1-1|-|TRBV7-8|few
CASSFGPKNTEAFF
TGTGCCAGCAGCTTTGGGCCGAAGAACACTGAAGCTTTCTTT
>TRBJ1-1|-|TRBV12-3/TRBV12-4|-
CASSLRGTEAFF
TGTGCCAGCAGTTTAAGGGGTACTGAAGCTTTCTTT
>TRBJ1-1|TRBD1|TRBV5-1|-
CASSRLTGENTEAFF
TGCGCCAGCAGCCGGCTGACAGGGGAGAACACTGAAGCTTTCTTT
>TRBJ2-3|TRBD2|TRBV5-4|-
CASSLVGGGRTDTQYF
TGTGCCAGCAGCTTGGTCGGCGGGGGACGCACAGATACGCAGTATTTT
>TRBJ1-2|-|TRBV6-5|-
CASKVPHRDYGYTF
TGTGCCAGCAAGGTCCCCCACAGGGACTATGGCTACACCTTC
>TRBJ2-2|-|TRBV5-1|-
CASSFLTDSNTGELFF
TGCGCCAGCAGCTTTCTGACAGACTCGAACACCGGGGAGCTGTTTTTT
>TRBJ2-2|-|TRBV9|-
CASRATDGPGELFF
TGTGCCAGCAGAGCGACAGACGGCCCCGGGGAGCTGTTTTTT
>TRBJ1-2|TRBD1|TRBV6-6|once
CASRPTGGSGGYTF
TGTGCCAGCAGACCAACAGGGGGCAGTGGTGGCTACACCTTC
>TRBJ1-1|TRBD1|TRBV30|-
CAWSDRVTNTEAFF
TGTGCCTGGTCGGACAGGGTAACGAACACTGAAGCTTTCTTT
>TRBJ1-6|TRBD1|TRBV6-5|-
CASSLQGAASPLHF
TGTGCCAGCAGCCTTCAGGGGGCGGCTTCACCCCTCCACTTT
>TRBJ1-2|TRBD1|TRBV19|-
CASSPSGTGYGYTF
TGTGCCAGTAGTCCTTCCGGGACAGGGTATGGCTACACCTTC
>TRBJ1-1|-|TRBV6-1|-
CASSDRGFTEAFF
TGTGCCAGCAGTGATCGGGGGTTCACTGAAGCTTTCTTT
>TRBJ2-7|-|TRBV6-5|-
CASKLGGHPSYEQYF
TGTGCCAGCAAATTAGGAGGGCATCCCTCCTACGAGCAGTACTTC
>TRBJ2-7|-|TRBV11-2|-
CASSPGLKLEQYF
TGTGCCAGCAGCCCGGGACTCAAACTGGAGCAGTACTTC
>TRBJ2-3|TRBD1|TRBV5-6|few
CASSLTGANTQYF
TGTGCCAGCAGCTTGACAGGGGCCAATACGCAGTATTTT
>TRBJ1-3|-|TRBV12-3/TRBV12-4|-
CASSLSGNTIYF
TGTGCCAGCAGCCTCTCTGGAAACACCATATATTTT
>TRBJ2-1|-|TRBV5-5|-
CASSLSDSSSYNEQFF
TGTGCCAGCAGCTTGTCTGACTCGAGCTCCTACAATGAGCAGTTCTTC
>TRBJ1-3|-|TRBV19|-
CASSSRWGNTIYF
TGTGCCAGTAGTAGTCGGTGGGGAAACACCATATATTTT
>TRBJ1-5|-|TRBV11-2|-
CASSLDHQGNQPQHF
TGTGCCAGCAGCTTAGATCACCAGGGTAATCAGCCCCAGCATTTT
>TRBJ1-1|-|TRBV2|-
CASSERETSNTEAFF
TGTGCCAGCAGTGAAAGGGAGACATCCAACACTGAAGCTTTCTTT
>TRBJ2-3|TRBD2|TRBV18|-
CASSPLAGAQYF
TGTGCCAGCTCACCTTTAGCGGGGGCCCAGTATTTT
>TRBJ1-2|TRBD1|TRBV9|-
CASSENPGQGANGYTF
TGTGCCAGCAGCGAGAACCCGGGACAGGGGGCCAATGGCTACACCTTC
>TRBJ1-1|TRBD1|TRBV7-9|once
CASSRQGGTEAFF
TGTGCCAGCAGCAGACAGGGCGGGACTGAAGCTTTCTTT